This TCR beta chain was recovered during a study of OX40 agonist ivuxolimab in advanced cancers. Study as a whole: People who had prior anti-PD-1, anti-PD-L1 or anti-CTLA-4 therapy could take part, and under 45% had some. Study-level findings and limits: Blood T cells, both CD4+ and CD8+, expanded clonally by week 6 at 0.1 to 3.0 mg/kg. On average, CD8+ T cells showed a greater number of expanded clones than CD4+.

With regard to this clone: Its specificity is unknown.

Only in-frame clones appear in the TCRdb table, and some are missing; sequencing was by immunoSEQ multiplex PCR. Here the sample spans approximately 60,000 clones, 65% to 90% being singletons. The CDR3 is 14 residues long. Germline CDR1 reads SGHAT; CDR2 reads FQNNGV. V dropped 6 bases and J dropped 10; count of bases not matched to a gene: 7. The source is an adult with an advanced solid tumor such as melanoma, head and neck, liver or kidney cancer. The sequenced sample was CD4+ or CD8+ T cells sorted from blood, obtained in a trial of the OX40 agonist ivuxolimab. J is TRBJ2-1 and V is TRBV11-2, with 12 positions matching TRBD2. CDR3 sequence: CASRRLAGEGEQFF. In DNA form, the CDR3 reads TGTGCCAGCAGGCGACTAGCGGGAGAAGGGGAGCAGTTCTTC. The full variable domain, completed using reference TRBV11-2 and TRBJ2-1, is EAGVAQSPRYKIIEKRQSVAFWCNPISGHATLYWYQQILGQGPKLLIQFQNNGVVDDSQLPKDRFSAERLKGVDSTLKIQPAKLEDSAVYLCASRRLAGEGEQFFGPGTRLTVL.